The present TCR beta chain was sequenced within a study of blood T cell repertoires in COVID-19. Whole-study context: Collection of acute and convalescent COVID-19 samples took place in the United States, Italy and Spain. PBMCs, B-cell-depleted T cells, or T cells were the source of the cDNA or gDNA that made up the material.

The CDR3 runs 15 residues. Germline V gene lookup returns CDR1 LNHDA and CDR2 SQIVND (reference sequence). J lost 3 bases, V lost 6 bases, and 6 bases had no gene match. Original analysis: Using reference gene primer amplification, nucleated cell counts were estimated. Using immunoSEQ multiplex PCR, the repertoire was profiled, and TCRdb retains in-frame clones only, with some absent. V and J calls and clone size are as listed in that table; D and trimming were resolved from the DNA. The sample holds about 62,000 clones, around 74% seen once. What was sequenced was peripheral blood. V is TRBV19 and J is TRBJ1-1, with 11 positions matching TRBD1. This receptor was taken from a woman between 45 and 60 years old with active or convalescent COVID-19. The CDR3 spells CASRIGTGGYTEAFF. The CDR3 bases are TGTGCCAGTAGGATCGGGACAGGGGGGTACACTGAAGCTTTCTTT.